This T cell receptor beta chain was found in a study of T cell repertoires in cytomegalovirus infection (dated by TCRdb to between 2018 and 2021). Describing the broader study: The HLA type of each donor mattered for the analysis, because public TCR beta signatures pointed to carriage of CMV infection along with the matching HLA type.

TCRdb records Illumina HiSeq 1500 as the sequencer. TCRdb redid the processing of the public reads, applying fastp at Q25 and MiXCR, and retained in-frame beta chains. Merged by CDR3 protein, the rows form single entries marked with the most common genes and DNA. In all, the sample holds 200,000 to 250,000 distinct CDR3 sequences, and roughly 22% of those were seen once. Clones ranked in the top ten supply over 15% of the sample. The investigation overall reported the following: In the ex vivo response, HLA-C-restricted CMV-specific TCR beta clonotypes were dominant, and in two of eight donors the single most frequent clonotype came from this HLA-C-restricted group. In both this cohort and an independent roughly 330-donor cohort, the cumulative frequency of public TCR beta family members distinguished carriers of CMV infection plus the relevant HLA type.

CDR1 and CDR2, per the germline V gene (reference sequence), are SGHNT and YYREEE. Clipping removes 5 bases from V and 4 bases from J, with 2 as the unmatched junction base count. The CDR3, cysteine through phenylalanine, is 13 amino acids long. Kept here is only the CDR3 DNA, which spans 39 bases and is read in frame from base 1. Note on this clonotype: Its antigen is currently not known. No clone much larger than this one lies a single base away; base qualities are absent.

Sequencing was performed on CD8+ T cells from PBMCs. The receptor comes from a human donor in good health (CMV status not recorded). Some clones in this sample may be carry-over from other donors' samples. This chain joins TRBV5-4 to TRBJ2-1; TRBD2 agrees with 8 junctional bases. CDR3 loop: CASSERGYNEQFF. The DNA sequence reads TGTGCCAGCAGTGAGCGGGGGTACAATGAGCAGTTCTTC.